The source of this T cell receptor beta chain is a study of T cell clones after liver transplantation. Study overall: A pre-transplant mixed lymphocyte reaction with TCRbeta sequencing defined graft-donor-reactive clones followed in post-transplant blood.

Unstimulated PBMCs were sorted into CD3+CD4+ and CD3+CD8+ populations. Deletions cut 2 bases from V and 7 bases from J, with 8 bases between. This CDR3 is 13 amino acids long. CDR1 and CDR2 (germline): MGHDK, SYGVNS. Libraries were prepared by immunoSEQ multiplex PCR; TCRdb keeps only in-frame clonotypes and omits some of them. This repertoire shows 40,000 to 55,000 clones, over 55% found once; its top ten account for 8.5% to 10%. The clonotype comes from a human patient who received a liver transplant. Part of the T cell pool may stem from the graft donor. Specimen: CD4+ T cells from blood, collected about 56 months after liver transplant. This chain links TRBV25-1 with TRBJ2-2; the D gene is possibly TRBD2 (6 bases). The CDR3 coding sequence is TGTGCCAGCAGTGAAGGGGGGAGCGGGGAGCTGTTTTTT. Translation gives CASSEGGSGELFF.